A single sample gave rise to the 26 T cell receptor beta chains below, sequenced in a study of identical twins. TCRdb re-called the 5' RACE reads through MiXCR, storing one row per CDR3 protein. In the table there are roughly 260,000 distinct CDR3 sequences, about 7.5% of which are singletons. This sample was also put to use in a study of yellow fever vaccine responses in identical twins.

Material: CD8+ T cells sorted from blood. These receptors all stem from a woman between 18 and 29 years old in good health.

This clonotype was observed a handful of times. This chain joins TRBV2 and TRBJ1-2; D remains unclear. From germline, CDR1 is SNHLY and CDR2 FYNNEI. Between the trimmed V and J ends, which lost 2 bases and 4 bases, there was a span of 17 bases. The CDR3 runs 16 residues. The chain's CDR3 is CASSESGSDSLYGYTF. Here the CDR3 DNA reads TGTGCCAGCAGTGAATCGGGCAGTGATTCCCTCTATGGCTACACCTTC.

This chain links TRBV29-1 with TRBJ1-2; TRBD1 is a possible D gene (5 bases). The V end lost 6 bases, the J end lost 0 bases, and 14 bases lay between the germline ends. The germline CDR1 and CDR2 sequences are SQVTM and ANQGSEA. The CDR3 is 14 residues long. CDR3 DNA: TGCAGCGTAGACCGGGGCCCTCCTAACTATGGCTACACCTTC. It codes for CSVDRGPPNYGYTF.

This clonotype was detected ten times or more. The V call is TRBV24-1, the J call TRBJ2-3; no reliable D call. This CDR3 comprises 15 residues. Trimming pared 3 bases from V and 4 bases from J, leaving 13 bases between. Germline V gives CDR1 KGHDR, CDR2 SFDVKD. The CDR3 is CATSDPRHDADTQYF. The CDR3 DNA sequence: TGTGCCACCAGTGATCCCCGGCATGACGCAGATACGCAGTATTTT.

There are a few counts of this clonotype. This chain connects TRBV12-3 or TRBV12-4 to TRBJ2-7; 10 bases are shared with TRBD2. Trimming cost V 6 bases and J 3 bases; bases outside gene matches: 17. This CDR3 region has 18 residues. The CDR3 region is CASSTSKISGTSDYEQYF. The CDR3 bases are TGTGCCAGCAGCACAAGCAAAATTTCCGGGACTAGCGACTACGAGCAGTACTTC.

For this clonotype: One end of the junction is discordant with germline, which a read error may explain. CDR3 in amino acids: CASSEDKTSGKLF. CDR3 sequence (DNA): TGTGCCAGCAGTGAAGACAAGACTAGCGGGAAGCTCTTC. This chain links TRBV2 with TRBJ2-1, with 11 bases aligning to TRBD2. Germline V lookup: CDR1 SNHLY, CDR2 FYNNEI. The length of the CDR3 is 13 residues.

The chain has TRBV12-3 or TRBV12-4 and TRBJ2-3; D may be TRBD1 (6 bases). The V end was cut by 2 bases, the J end by 3 bases, with 9 bases between. The CDR3 has 14 residues. DNA of the CDR3: TGTGCCAGCAGTTTACACACAGGGACAGATACGCAGTATTTT. Its protein is CASSLHTGTDTQYF.

Ten or more counts support this clonotype. The chain carries TRBV29-1 and TRBJ2-1; 7 bases align to TRBD2. Germline-derived CDR1 and CDR2 are SQVTM and ANQGSEA. Trimming cost V 1 base and J 3 bases; bases outside gene matches: 9. The CDR3 loop spans 16 amino acids. The DNA for the CDR3 is TGCAGCGTTGAAGGGCTAGCGGAGACGAACTACAATGAGCAGTTCTTC. Translated: CSVEGLAETNYNEQFF.

This clonotype came up a few times. V and J are TRBV7-8 and TRBJ1-2; 8 bases match TRBD1. The CDR3 consists of 13 residues. Germline V gene data show CDR1 as SGHVS and CDR2 as FQNEAQ. The V segment lost 4 bases and the J segment 10 bases; nucleotides outside the gene matches: 8. In DNA, the CDR3 is TGTGCCAGCAGCTCCGAGGGACAGGTCTTCTACACCTTC. It encodes CASSSEGQVFYTF.

The rearrangement links TRBV7-2 to TRBJ2-5, with D tentatively TRBD2 (5 bases). Germline V gene sequence: CDR1 SGHTA, CDR2 FQGNSA. The CDR3 length is 16 residues. V was cut by 2 bases and J by 1 base, with 14 bases left in between. The CDR3 loop reads CASSLRSPDFQETQYF. The CDR3 nucleotides read TGTGCCAGCAGCTTACGCTCCCCGGACTTCCAAGAGACCCAGTACTTC.

In nucleotides, the CDR3 is TGTGCCAGCAGCGTAGATGCCCAAAGCACAGATACGCAGTATTTT. Encoded protein: CASSVDAQSTDTQYF. The chain employs TRBV9 and TRBJ2-3; no clear D. CDR3 length: 15 amino acids. Germline V lookup: CDR1 SGDLS, CDR2 YYNGEE. V shed 0 bases and J shed 0 bases, with 8 bases lying between them.

The J gene is TRBJ2-5, the V gene TRBV28; 9 bases match TRBD2. CDR1 is MDHEN and CDR2 is SYDVKM in the germline V gene. J lost 5 bases, V lost 3 bases, and 10 bases had no gene match. This CDR3 is 16 amino acids long. CDR3 loop: CASSFFGASGTETQYF. For the CDR3, the DNA is TGTGCCAGCAGTTTCTTCGGGGCTAGCGGGACGGAGACCCAGTACTTC.

This clonotype was counted between two and nine times. The chain carries TRBV18 and TRBJ2-1; D uncertain. Germline CDR1 and CDR2: KGHSH and LQKENI. The CDR3 extends over 14 amino acids. V dropped 0 bases and J dropped 3 bases, with 6 bases sitting between them. The CDR3 coding sequence is TGTGCCAGCTCACCACCCCCAGGCTACAATGAGCAGTTCTTC. Translating gives CASSPPPGYNEQFF.

This clonotype was recorded at least ten times. This sequence joins TRBV15 and TRBJ1-5; D possibly corresponds to TRBD1 (5 bases). V was cut by 3 bases and J by 10 bases, with 28 bases left in between. The CDR3 is 18 amino acids. From germline, CDR1 is LNHNV and CDR2 YYDKDF (reference sequence). The CDR3 sequence: CATSSGDGGASPNRPQHF. DNA of the CDR3: TGTGCCACCAGCAGTGGCGACGGGGGAGCATCCCCCAATCGTCCCCAGCATTTT.

The chain joins TRBV20-1 to TRBJ1-2, with D maybe TRBD1 (6 bases). This CDR3 comprises 14 residues. Germline assignment: CDR1 DFQATT and CDR2 SNEGSKA (reference sequence). Trimming pared 5 bases from V and 4 bases from J, leaving 17 bases between. In DNA, the CDR3 is TGCAGTGCTGTCCGGGACATCTTAGGCTATGGCTACACCTTC. Protein product: CSAVRDILGYGYTF.

The genes are TRBV14 and TRBJ2-7; 11 nucleotides align to TRBD2. The CDR3 is made up of 16 amino acids. The ends lost 3 bases at V and 2 bases at J; junction bases unmatched: 6. Looked up from germline, CDR1 is SGHDN and CDR2 is FVKESK. Here the CDR3 reads CASSQTSGILAYEQYF. DNA of the CDR3: TGTGCCAGCAGCCAGACTAGCGGGATATTAGCCTACGAGCAGTACTTC.

The CDR3 here is CASSLAVGLAKGEQFF. The CDR3 DNA reads as TGCGCCAGCAGCTTGGCGGTGGGCCTAGCGAAGGGTGAGCAGTTCTTC. This chain uses TRBV5-1 with TRBJ2-1, with a possible D match to TRBD2 (6 bases). The ends were cut back, 0 bases at V and 9 bases at J, with 19 bases in the middle. The V gene's germline CDR1 is SGHRS and CDR2 YFSETQ. There are 16 residues in the CDR3.

The chain carries TRBV27 and TRBJ2-2; the D gene could be TRBD1 or TRBD2 (6 bases each). V lost 1 base and J lost 4, with 10 bases in between. This CDR3 spans 15 amino acids. CDR1 MNHEY and CDR2 SMNVEV come from the germline V gene (reference sequence). The CDR3 DNA is TGTGCCAGCAGTTTATGGGGGGCTGTCACCGGGGAGCTGTTTTTT. Amino acids: CASSLWGAVTGELFF.

In this sample, this clonotype turned up many times. The rearrangement joins TRBV4-1 to TRBJ1-4; 7 positions match TRBD1. CDR1 and CDR2 from the germline V gene are MGHRA and YSYEKL. J was trimmed by 2 bases and V by 1 base; bases with no gene match: 1. There are 15 residues in the CDR3. The CDR3 region has the DNA TGCGCCAGCAGCCAAGGACAGGGCACTAATGAAAAACTGTTTTTT. The encoded protein is CASSQGQGTNEKLFF.

This clonotype was counted between two and nine times. The chain employs TRBV7-3 and TRBJ2-3; 8 bases are shared with TRBD1. The ends lost 1 base at V and 0 bases at J; junction bases unmatched: 9. The germline CDR1 and CDR2 sequences are SGHTA and FQGTGA. The CDR3 is made up of 18 amino acids. The CDR3 spells CASSLRSSGGLSTDTQYF. The CDR3 DNA reads TGTGCCAGCAGCTTAAGGTCGTCAGGGGGCTTGAGCACAGATACGCAGTATTTT.

This clonotype came up a few times. The chain couples TRBV24-1 to TRBJ2-1; TRBD1 matches at 10 bases. With V trimmed by 1 base and J by 5 bases, 4 bases remained unmatched. The CDR3 runs 16 residues. The germline V gene encodes CDR1 KGHDR and CDR2 SFDVKD. The CDR3 sequence is CATSDFFGTGDNEQFF. For the CDR3, the DNA is TGTGCCACCAGTGATTTTTTCGGGACAGGGGACAATGAGCAGTTCTTC.

This clonotype was seen ten or more times. The J gene is TRBJ1-1, the V gene TRBV12-3 or TRBV12-4; 9 bases match TRBD1. V lost 6 bases, J lost 4 bases, and 15 bases stayed unmatched. The CDR3 totals 17 residues. This CDR3 is CASRPVRDRAQGTEAFF. In DNA, the CDR3 is TGTGCCAGCAGACCCGTCCGGGACAGGGCCCAGGGCACTGAAGCTTTCTTT.

The table lists this clonotype with many counts. The genes are TRBV12-3 or TRBV12-4 and TRBJ1-1; tentatively, D is TRBD1 (6 bases). CDR3 length equals 12 residues. The V end was cut by 3 bases, the J end by 7 bases, with 9 bases between. The CDR3 region is CASSFETGEAFF. CDR3 DNA: TGTGCCAGCAGTTTCGAGACAGGTGAAGCTTTCTTT.

The chain couples TRBV14 to TRBJ2-7, with TRBD1 as a possible D gene (5 bases). Deletions cut 2 bases from V and 1 base from J, with 9 bases between. Germline CDR1 reads SGHDN; CDR2 reads FVKESK. This CDR3 is 14 amino acids long. CDR3 sequence reads: CASSQQGTSYEQYF. Written as DNA, the CDR3 is TGTGCCAGCAGCCAACAGGGAACTTCCTACGAGCAGTACTTC. Combining the CDR3 with reference TRBV14 and TRBJ2-7 gives the whole variable domain EAGVTQFPSHSVIEKGQTVTLRCDPISGHDNLYWYRRVMGKEIKFLLHFVKESKQDESGMPNNRFLAERTGGTYSTLKVQPAELEDSGVYFCASSQQGTSYEQYFGPGTRLTVT.

This clonotype was counted between two and nine times. The chain has TRBV27 and TRBJ2-1, with D uncertain. This CDR3 is built from 14 residues. Trimming removed 2 bases at V and 4 bases at J, with 9 bases between. Germline V gene sequence: CDR1 MNHEY, CDR2 SMNVEV (reference sequence). The CDR3 nucleotides read TGTGCCAGCAGTTTAGGCTCTCTGTACAATGAGCAGTTCTTC. This encodes CASSLGSLYNEQFF.

This clonotype was observed at least ten times. The rearrangement joins TRBV20-1 to TRBJ2-3; 7 bases line up with TRBD1. Germline V lookup: CDR1 DFQATT, CDR2 SNEGSKA (reference sequence). CDR3 size: 14 residues. V gave up 5 bases and J gave up 2 bases; unmatched junction bases: 7. CDR3 amino acids: CSARDSDYTDTQYF. In DNA, the CDR3 is TGCAGTGCTCGGGACAGCGACTACACAGATACGCAGTATTTT.

This clonotype has only a few counts. This rearrangement joins TRBV9 to TRBJ1-2, with 9 bases identical to TRBD1. Per the germline V gene, CDR1 is SGDLS and CDR2 is YYNGEE. The CDR3 has 14 amino acids. The V gene end was trimmed by 3 bases and the J gene end by 6 bases; junction bases not matched to a gene: 6. The CDR3 DNA is TGTGCCAGCAGCGGAGAAGACAGGGGGAATGGCTACACCTTC. Protein product: CASSGEDRGNGYTF.